A selection of T cell receptor beta chains follows, all from one sample in a study of Graves' ophthalmopathy and Graves' hyperthyroidism. TCRdb itself ran the multiplex PCR reads through MiXCR, one entry per CDR3 protein. This table has over a million distinct CDR3 sequences, roughly two fifths appearing once. The sample was peripheral blood or thyroid tissue (not recorded which). These receptor sequences come from an adult man with Graves' hyperthyroidism. CDR3s include the opening cysteine and the closing phenylalanine or tryptophan. D genes are given only for firm matches. Rows may omit the clone size; those that give it use once, few, many or a size class.

cdr3_nt: TGTGCCGACACCGGGTTTGGCTACACCTTC
cdr3_aa: CADTGFGYTF
clone_size: once
v_call: TRBV2
d_call: .
j_call: TRBJ1-2

cdr3_nt: TGTGCCAGCAGTTACTCGACTCGGTCAATACGGAATTCACCCCTCCACTTT
cdr3_aa: CASSYSTRSIRNSPLHF
clone_size: .
v_call: TRBV6-6
d_call: .
j_call: TRBJ1-6

cdr3_nt: TGCGCCAGCAGCCCCACCCCTCAAGAGACCCAGTACTTC
cdr3_aa: CASSPTPQETQYF
clone_size: many
v_call: TRBV5-1
d_call: .
j_call: TRBJ2-5

cdr3_nt: TGCAGCGTAAGAGCGACTAGCGGGTACCAAGAGACCCAGTACTTC
cdr3_aa: CSVRATSGYQETQYF
clone_size: many
v_call: TRBV29-1
d_call: TRBD2
j_call: TRBJ2-5

cdr3_nt: TGTGCCAGCAGCTTAGGTTCTGGGACAGCGTATGGCTACACCTTC
cdr3_aa: CASSLGSGTAYGYTF
clone_size: many
v_call: TRBV7-9
d_call: TRBD1
j_call: TRBJ1-2

cdr3_nt: TGTGCCATCAGTGAGAACAGAGATGTTGAAAAACTGTTTTTT
cdr3_aa: CAISENRDVEKLFF
clone_size: many
v_call: TRBV10-3
d_call: .
j_call: TRBJ1-4

cdr3_nt: TGTGCCAGCAGCGAACCAGGACGGCCAACACCCCTCCACTTT
cdr3_aa: CASSEPGRPTPLHF
clone_size: many
v_call: TRBV10-3
d_call: .
j_call: TRBJ1-6

cdr3_nt: TGCAGCGTTGGAGACAGGATTGGAAACACCTTC
cdr3_aa: CSVGDRIGNTF
clone_size: .
v_call: TRBV29-1
d_call: .
j_call: TRBJ1-2

cdr3_nt: TGTGCCAGCAGCGGGTCCCGGGACAGGGGGCATGGAAACACCATATATTTT
cdr3_aa: CASSGSRDRGHGNTIYF
clone_size: many
v_call: TRBV9
d_call: TRBD1
j_call: TRBJ1-3

cdr3_nt: TGTGCCAGCAGCTCGCCCAATCAGCCCCAGCATTTT
cdr3_aa: CASSSPNQPQHF
clone_size: many
v_call: TRBV7-9
d_call: .
j_call: TRBJ1-5

cdr3_nt: TGTGCCACCAGCACCGGTGCTCTTAGGACATTCAGAACTGAAGCTTTCTTT
cdr3_aa: CATSTGALRTFRTEAFF
clone_size: many
v_call: TRBV15
d_call: .
j_call: TRBJ1-1

cdr3_nt: TGTGCCTGCAGTAACGGGGCGGGGGGGAACACTGAAGCTTTCTTT
cdr3_aa: CACSNGAGGNTEAFF
clone_size: .
v_call: TRBV9
d_call: .
j_call: TRBJ1-1

cdr3_nt: TGTGCCAGCAGCTGGAGGACAGGGTTCCCCATGAACACTGAAGCTTTCTTT
cdr3_aa: CASSWRTGFPMNTEAFF
clone_size: .
v_call: TRBV5-6
d_call: TRBD1
j_call: TRBJ1-1

cdr3_nt: TGTGCCAGCACCGGGGACAGGGGGCGAACTGAAGCTTTCTTT
cdr3_aa: CASTGDRGRTEAFF
clone_size: many
v_call: TRBV2
d_call: TRBD1
j_call: TRBJ1-1

cdr3_nt: TGTGCCAGCACCCCCCAAAGACTCAGGGGCCACTGGGACACTGAAGCTTTCTTT
cdr3_aa: CASTPQRLRGHWDTEAFF
clone_size: .
v_call: TRBV10-3
d_call: .
j_call: TRBJ1-1

cdr3_nt: TGTGCCAGCAGTGATATCAGCGGGAGGTGGGAGACCCAGTACTTC
cdr3_aa: CASSDISGRWETQYF
clone_size: few
v_call: TRBV25-1
d_call: TRBD2
j_call: TRBJ2-5

cdr3_nt: TGTGCCAGTAGTTCCCCAAAGATTCCGAACACCGGGGAGCTGTTTTTT
cdr3_aa: CASSSPKIPNTGELFF
clone_size: few
v_call: TRBV19
d_call: .
j_call: TRBJ2-2

cdr3_nt: TGTGCCAGCAGTAAAGTTCGGTCCTCCTATAATTCACCCCTCCACTTT
cdr3_aa: CASSKVRSSYNSPLHF
clone_size: few
v_call: TRBV6-5
d_call: .
j_call: TRBJ1-6

cdr3_nt: TGTGCCAGCAGCCCCAGACAGGTTCTAAATCAGCCCCAGCATTTT
cdr3_aa: CASSPRQVLNQPQHF
clone_size: few
v_call: TRBV6-6
d_call: .
j_call: TRBJ1-5

cdr3_nt: TGTGCCAGCAACCACCCAGAGAAGTCCGGAGCGGAGGGCTACACCTTC
cdr3_aa: CASNHPEKSGAEGYTF
clone_size: many
v_call: TRBV7-9
d_call: .
j_call: TRBJ1-2

cdr3_nt: TGTGCCTGGAGCCTAGGGTCAAACACTGAAGCTTTCTTT
cdr3_aa: CAWSLGSNTEAFF
clone_size: .
v_call: TRBV30
d_call: .
j_call: TRBJ1-1

cdr3_nt: TGTGCCAGCAGCGTACCGGGACCCAACGTCCTGACTTTC
cdr3_aa: CASSVPGPNVLTF
clone_size: .
v_call: TRBV9
d_call: .
j_call: TRBJ2-6

cdr3_nt: TGTGTCAGCAACTTAGCCGTGAGGCCCGAGCAGTACTTC
cdr3_aa: CVSNLAVRPEQYF
clone_size: .
v_call: TRBV19
d_call: .
j_call: TRBJ2-7

cdr3_nt: TGCGCCAGCAGCCAGGATGACAGGGGGCCTGGCACTGAAGCTTTCTTT
cdr3_aa: CASSQDDRGPGTEAFF
clone_size: few
v_call: TRBV4-1
d_call: TRBD1
j_call: TRBJ1-1